This T cell receptor (beta chain) came from a study of long-term antiretroviral therapy in people with HIV. Broader study findings: Clonal expansions arising prior to ART prevailed in the repertoire at every time point. Despite increasing after ART, diversity remained lower than that of transplant donor controls.

Sequencing relied on immunoSEQ assay v3.0, run at survey level. Data came from immunoSEQ multiplex PCR; TCRdb stores just in-frame clones and leaves some out. In the table there are 20,000 to 30,000 clones, approximately 90% of which are singletons. No fewer than two post-ART and no fewer than one pre-ART PBMC samples existed for each donor. Before DNA extraction, about 1-11 million cryopreserved PBMC were held in the samples. V was cut by 0 bases and J by 4 bases, with 15 bases left in between. The CDR3 has 16 residues. Germline CDR1 reads MNHNS; CDR2 reads SASEGT. The table lists this clone with a few counts. What it binds is not known.

Sequencing was performed on unsorted PBMCs, taken 1.9 years after starting antiretroviral therapy. The genes are TRBV6-1 and TRBJ1-2, with D possibly being TRBD1 (6 bases). This receptor was taken from a woman younger than 45 with HIV. The CDR3 spells CASSEAWGTWGYGYTF. DNA of the CDR3: TGTGCCAGCAGTGAAGCGTGGGGGACATGGGGCTATGGCTACACCTTC.